The entry below gives a single T cell receptor (beta chain) sequence along with its context. Its cognate antigen is unknown. This sample is part of a study of T-cell memory formation after mild COVID-19. TCRdb itself ran the 5' RACE reads through MiXCR, one entry per CDR3 protein. The sample lists around 450,000 distinct CDR3 sequences; approximately 24% were seen once. CDR1 is SGHVS and CDR2 is FQNEAQ in the germline V gene. Trimming took off 5 bases at V and 11 bases at J, with 15 bases between the two ends. The CDR3 has 12 residues. Study-level points and caveats: CD8+ contracting clones occupied EMRA, while CD4+ ones occupied mainly CM and EM.

The sequence was collected from an adult woman who had mild COVID-19 (a few samples of this study predate the infection). Cell type and time point are not known. The chain employs TRBV7-8 and TRBJ1-1; tentatively, D is TRBD1 (6 bases). Sequenced sample: PBMCs or a T cell subset sorted from them (not recorded which). CDR3 in amino acids: CASSRGPFVAFF. In DNA form, the CDR3 reads TGTGCCAGCAGCCGGGGGCCCTTTGTGGCTTTCTTT.